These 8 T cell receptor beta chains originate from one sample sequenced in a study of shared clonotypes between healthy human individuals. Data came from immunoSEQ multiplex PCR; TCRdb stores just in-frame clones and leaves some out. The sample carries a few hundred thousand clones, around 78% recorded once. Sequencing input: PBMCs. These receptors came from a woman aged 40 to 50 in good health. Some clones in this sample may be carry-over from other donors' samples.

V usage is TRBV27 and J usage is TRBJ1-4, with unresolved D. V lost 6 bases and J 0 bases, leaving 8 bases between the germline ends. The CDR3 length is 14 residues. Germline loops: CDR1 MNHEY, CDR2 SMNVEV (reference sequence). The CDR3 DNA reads TGTGCCAGCAGGCACAGTGCAACTAATGAAAAACTGTTTTTT. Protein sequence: CASRHSATNEKLFF.

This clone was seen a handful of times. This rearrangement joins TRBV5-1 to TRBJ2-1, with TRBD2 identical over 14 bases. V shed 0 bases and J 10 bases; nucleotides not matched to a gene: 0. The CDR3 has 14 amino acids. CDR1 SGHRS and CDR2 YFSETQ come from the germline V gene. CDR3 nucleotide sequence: TGCGCCAGCAGCTTGGGGACTAGCGGGAGGGAGCAGTTCTTC. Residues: CASSLGTSGREQFF.

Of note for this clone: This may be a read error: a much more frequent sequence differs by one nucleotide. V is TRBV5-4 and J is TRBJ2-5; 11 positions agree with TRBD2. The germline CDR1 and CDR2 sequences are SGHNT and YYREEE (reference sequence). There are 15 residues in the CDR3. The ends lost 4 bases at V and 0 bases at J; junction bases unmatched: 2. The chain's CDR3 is CASSQTSGNQETQYF. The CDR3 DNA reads TGTGCCAGCAGCCAGACTAGCGGGAACCAAGAGACCCAGTACTTC.

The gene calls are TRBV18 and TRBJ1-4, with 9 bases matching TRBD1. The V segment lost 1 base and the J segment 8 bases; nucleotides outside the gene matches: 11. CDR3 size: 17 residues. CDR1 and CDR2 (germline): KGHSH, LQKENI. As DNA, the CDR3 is TGTGCCAGCTCACCACGCCGTTCTACAGGGGGCCGCGAAAAACTGTTTTTT. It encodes CASSPRRSTGGREKLFF.

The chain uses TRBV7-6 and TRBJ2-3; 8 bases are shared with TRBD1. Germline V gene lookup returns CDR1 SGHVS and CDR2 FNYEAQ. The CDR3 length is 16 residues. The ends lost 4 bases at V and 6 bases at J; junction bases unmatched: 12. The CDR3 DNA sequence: TGTGCCAGCAGCTCTATCCGTGGCAGGGGGCTGGATACGCAGTATTTT. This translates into CASSSIRGRGLDTQYF.

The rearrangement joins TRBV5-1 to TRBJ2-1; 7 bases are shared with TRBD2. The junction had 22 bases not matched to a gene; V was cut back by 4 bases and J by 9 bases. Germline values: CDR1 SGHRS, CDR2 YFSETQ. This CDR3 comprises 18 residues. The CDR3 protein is CASSTGLDWDLRVSEQFF. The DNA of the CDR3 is TGCGCCAGCAGCACCGGACTAGATTGGGATTTGAGGGTCTCTGAGCAGTTCTTC.

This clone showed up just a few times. The CDR3 sequence: CSVELWFSNYGYTF. In DNA form, the CDR3 reads TGCAGCGTTGAACTTTGGTTTTCTAACTATGGCTACACCTTC. V is TRBV29-1 and J is TRBJ1-2; no reliable D call. Germline values: CDR1 SQVTM, CDR2 ANQGSEA. There are 14 residues in the CDR3. Trimming cost V 2 bases and J 0 bases, with 10 bases left between them.

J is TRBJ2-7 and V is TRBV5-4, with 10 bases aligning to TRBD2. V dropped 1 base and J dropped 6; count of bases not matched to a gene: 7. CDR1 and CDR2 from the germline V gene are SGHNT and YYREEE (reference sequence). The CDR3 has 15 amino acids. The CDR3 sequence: CASSLFLAGAGEQYF. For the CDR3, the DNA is TGTGCCAGCAGCTTGTTTCTAGCGGGAGCAGGCGAGCAGTACTTC.